Below are 31 T cell receptor beta chains sequenced from a single sample in a study of regulatory T cells in long-lasting Graves disease. Noted time point: newly diagnosed GD, antithyroid drugs for less than 3 months. PBMC-extracted RNA yielded the TCR library. Relying on iRepertoire HTBI primers and Arm-PCR of CDR3 regions, the team built TCR beta libraries. TCRdb redid the calling of the multiplex PCR reads with MiXCR, one entry per CDR3 protein. Of over 500,000 distinct CDR3 sequences listed, 16% are singletons. The same specimen was also included in a second study, on T cells in Graves' hyperthyroidism and ophthalmopathy.

The sample here was peripheral blood mononuclear cells (PBMCs), taken at new diagnosis, from a patient treated with antithyroid drugs. The source of these receptors is a woman aged 30 to 39 with Graves disease.

This clonotype was recorded at least ten times. The CDR3 sequence is CASSETGARSQPQHF. In DNA form, the CDR3 reads TGTGCCAGCAGTGAAACGGGGGCGAGAAGTCAGCCCCAGCATTTT. V usage is TRBV2 and J usage is TRBJ1-5; tentatively, D is TRBD1 (6 bases). V was pared by 2 bases and J by 6 bases, with 14 bases between. The CDR3 covers 15 residues. Germline CDR1 SNHLY, CDR2 FYNNEI.

With respect to this clonotype: Being one base from a much bigger clone, this may be a read error. The chain couples TRBV20-1 to TRBJ1-1; TRBD1 is a possible D gene (6 bases). The length of the CDR3 is 15 residues. V was pared by 1 base and J by 3 bases, with 15 bases between. CDR1 and CDR2 from the germline V gene are DFQATT and SNEGSKA (reference sequence). As DNA, the CDR3 is TGCAGTGCTAGAGGTGACAGGAGGATGTACACTGAAGCTTTCTTT. Its protein is CSARGDRRMYTEAFF.

This clonotype has only a few counts. CDR3 nucleotide sequence: TGTGCCAGCAGTCCCTCTCCCGGGACAGAGAGGGAGCAGTACTTC. Translating gives CASSPSPGTEREQYF. The chain joins TRBV6-1 to TRBJ2-7, with TRBD1 matching over 7 bases. Looked up from germline, CDR1 is MNHNS and CDR2 is SASEGT. With 5 bases clipped from V and 7 bases from J, the junction kept 14 bases outside the gene matches. CDR3 length: 15 residues.

The CDR3 DNA reads as TGTGCCAGCTCACCTGCCGACAGGTTCTCCTACAATGAGCAGTTCTTC. Translating gives CASSPADRFSYNEQFF. This rearrangement joins TRBV18 to TRBJ2-1; TRBD1 is a possible D gene (6 bases). Germline V CDR1 and CDR2: KGHSH, LQKENI. CDR3 size: 16 residues. Trimming took off 3 bases at V and 0 bases at J, with 12 bases between the two ends.

This chain connects TRBV6-1 to TRBJ1-6; D is ambiguous. Germline-derived CDR1 and CDR2 are MNHNS and SASEGT. The germline V and J ends were trimmed by 8 bases and 7 bases, with 12 bases remaining between them. CDR3 length: 13 residues. The CDR3 protein is CASRMGINSPLHF. CDR3 nucleotide sequence: TGTGCCAGCCGGATGGGGATCAATTCACCCCTCCACTTT.

Only a few counts were recorded for this clonotype. The chain recombines TRBV20-1 with TRBJ2-7, with D possibly being TRBD1 (5 bases). Germline V gives CDR1 DFQATT, CDR2 SNEGSKA (reference sequence). This CDR3 contains 13 residues. The CDR3 DNA is TGCAGCTGCAGGGAATTAAGTCTATACGAGCAGTACTTC. Its protein is CSCRELSLYEQYF.

This clonotype has a handful of counts. V and J are TRBV29-1 and TRBJ1-5, with 7 bases aligning to TRBD1. The V and J ends lost 4 bases and 0 bases, in that order; junction bases with no gene match: 3. Germline lookup yields CDR1 SQVTM and CDR2 ANQGSEA. The CDR3 covers 14 residues. The DNA of the CDR3 is TGCAGCGTTGGACAGGGAGGTAGCAATCAGCCCCAGCATTTT. Translation gives CSVGQGGSNQPQHF. The full variable domain, in which reference TRBV29-1 and TRBJ1-5 provide the parts outside the CDR3, is SAVISQKPSRDICQRGTSLTIQCQVDSQVTMMFWYRQQPGQSLTLIATANQGSEATYESGFVIDKFPISRPNLTFSTLTVSNMSPEDSSIYLCSVGQGGSNQPQHFGDGTRLSIL.

A few counts support this clonotype. J is TRBJ2-1 and V is TRBV12-3 or TRBV12-4; D possibly corresponds to TRBD1 (6 bases). The CDR3 is 13 residues long. Trimming shortened V by 7 bases and J by 5 bases, and 12 bases separated the two germline ends. The CDR3 DNA is TGTGCCAGCAACGACAGGAACCACAATGAGCAGTTCTTC. Protein product: CASNDRNHNEQFF.

This clonotype was observed many times. The rearrangement uses TRBV6-1 and TRBJ1-2, with D unclear. CDR1 and CDR2 (germline): MNHNS, SASEGT. CDR3 length: 12 amino acids. V was shortened by 5 bases and J by 7 bases, with 11 bases between the two germline ends. CDR3 sequence (DNA): TGTGCCAGCAGTCGCGGAGAGGGTGGCTACACCTTC. Protein: CASSRGEGGYTF.

This clonotype was observed a handful of times. The rearrangement joins TRBV10-3 to TRBJ1-1; no definite D call. With 8 bases removed from V and 1 base from J, the gap between germline ends came to 11 bases. This CDR3 contains 13 residues. Germline assignment: CDR1 ENHRY and CDR2 SYGVKD. The CDR3 DNA sequence: TGTGCCATCCGGGCTCACCCGAACACTGAAGCTTTCTTT. It specifies CAIRAHPNTEAFF.

This clonotype came up a few times. The chain combines TRBV5-1 with TRBJ2-7; TRBD1 matches at 7 bases. This CDR3 is built from 15 residues. V trimming: 0 bases; J trimming: 2 bases; junction bases outside the gene matches: 5. Germline V gives CDR1 SGHRS, CDR2 YFSETQ. The CDR3 nucleotides read TGCGCCAGCAGCTTGGCAGGGACAGCCCCCTACGAGCAGTACTTC. This translates into CASSLAGTAPYEQYF.

The V call is TRBV9, the J call TRBJ2-7; TRBD2 matches at 12 bases. The trim removed 5 bases at V and 2 bases at J, leaving 11 bases unmatched. The germline gives CDR1 SGDLS, CDR2 YYNGEE. CDR3 length: 17 residues. The CDR3 reads CASSRGLAGNPPYEQYF. CDR3 sequence (DNA): TGTGCCAGCAGTCGCGGACTAGCGGGGAACCCGCCCTACGAGCAGTACTTC.

This clonotype was observed a few times. The rearrangement links TRBV7-9 to TRBJ1-1; D is undetermined. Trimming removed 0 bases at V and 8 bases at J, with 4 bases between. This CDR3 has 11 residues. The germline CDR1 and CDR2 sequences are SEHNR and FQNEAQ (reference sequence). The CDR3 DNA sequence: TGTGCCAGCAGCTTAGCCAAGGAAGCTTTCTTT. This codes for CASSLAKEAFF.

This clonotype was seen just once. The chain joins TRBV28 to TRBJ1-4; D may be TRBD1 (5 bases). Germline V gives CDR1 MDHEN, CDR2 SYDVKM. The CDR3 runs 14 residues. V lost 6 bases and J lost 8, with 16 bases in between. The CDR3 DNA reads TGTGCCAGCAGGGAGACAGAAGTAGGGGAAAAACTGTTTTTT. It specifies CASRETEVGEKLFF.

This clonotype was observed a few times. This chain uses TRBV10-3 with TRBJ2-1, with 9 bases fitting TRBD2. Germline CDR1 ENHRY, CDR2 SYGVKD. The CDR3 extends over 15 amino acids. Trimming at V came to 6 bases and at J to 5 bases, leaving 8 bases not matched to a gene. Here the CDR3 reads CAISGRGGRDNEQFF. In DNA, the CDR3 is TGTGCCATCAGCGGCCGGGGCGGGAGGGACAATGAGCAGTTCTTC.

This clonotype has only a few counts. The genes are TRBV27 and TRBJ2-1; possible D gene TRBD1, 7 bases. CDR1 MNHEY and CDR2 SMNVEV come from the germline V gene (reference sequence). The CDR3 consists of 19 residues. Trimming pared 7 bases from V and 8 bases from J, leaving 33 bases between. The CDR3 sequence is CASINTQGIVLARPDEQFF. CDR3 sequence (DNA): TGTGCCAGCATCAATACACAGGGGATCGTACTAGCCCGTCCAGATGAGCAGTTCTTC.

The V gene is TRBV6-1, the J gene TRBJ1-2, with a tentative D call TRBD1 (6 bases). The CDR3 sequence is 13 residues long. The germline V gene has CDR1 MNHNS and CDR2 SASEGT. V was pared by 6 bases and J by 8 bases, with 16 bases between. CDR3 nucleotide sequence: TGTGCCAGCAGCGCACCGGGGGGGCGCGGCTACACCTTC. Amino acid sequence: CASSAPGGRGYTF.

This clonotype was counted at least ten times. This CDR3 reads CAISESQLAGLYNEQFF. The CDR3 bases are TGTGCCATCAGTGAGTCGCAACTAGCGGGGCTATACAATGAGCAGTTCTTC. This rearrangement joins TRBV10-3 to TRBJ2-1; 10 bases align to TRBD2. V dropped 0 bases and J dropped 4; count of bases not matched to a gene: 6. Germline-derived CDR1 and CDR2 are ENHRY and SYGVKD. There are 17 residues in the CDR3.

This clonotype was found many times. Here the CDR3 reads CASSLYLPWEGGTYEQYF. Written as DNA, the CDR3 is TGTGCCAGCAGTTTATATCTCCCGTGGGAGGGAGGTACCTACGAGCAGTACTTC. V and J are TRBV28 and TRBJ2-7, with 7 bases matching TRBD2. In germline, CDR1 is MDHEN, CDR2 SYDVKM. V lost 1 base, J lost 2 bases, and 14 bases stayed unmatched. The CDR3 runs to 18 residues.

Here the CDR3 reads CSARGLAIAGELFF. The CDR3, as DNA: TGCAGTGCACGGGGACTAGCGATTGCCGGGGAGCTGTTTTTT. This chain uses TRBV20-1 with TRBJ2-2, with 10 positions matching TRBD2. There are 14 residues in the CDR3. Unmatched junction bases numbered 7, after V lost 6 bases and J lost 6 bases. Germline assignment: CDR1 DFQATT and CDR2 SNEGSKA (reference sequence).

This clonotype has a count of ten or more. The CDR3 nucleotides read TGCAGCGTTGGCAACACCGGGGAGCTGTTTTTT. Translating gives CSVGNTGELFF. The V and J genes are TRBV29-1 and TRBJ2-2; D is unresolved. CDR1 and CDR2 (germline): SQVTM, ANQGSEA. The CDR3 is 11 amino acids. Trimming stripped 4 bases from V and 2 bases from J, with 2 bases between.

On this clonotype itself: It may be a read error: a sequence one base away is much more abundant. CDR3 nucleotide sequence: TGTGCCAGCAAGGACAGGGGGCCTGATCAGCCCCGGCATTTT. It encodes CASKDRGPDQPRHF. This chain connects TRBV6-1 to TRBJ1-5; 11 bases fit TRBD1. Germline lookup yields CDR1 MNHNS and CDR2 SASEGT. The CDR3 length is 14 residues.

The chain has TRBV11-1 and TRBJ2-1; 9 bases are a match to TRBD1. The CDR3 has 17 amino acids. Germline values: CDR1 SGHAT, CDR2 FQDESV (reference sequence). J lost 7 bases, V lost 1 base, and 11 bases had no gene match. The CDR3 protein is CASSLGQIGQGWNEQFF. In nucleotides, the CDR3 is TGTGCCAGCAGCTTAGGGCAGATCGGACAGGGGTGGAATGAGCAGTTCTTC.

This clonotype was seen a handful of times. This chain links TRBV10-2 with TRBJ1-2; D call uncertain. V was shortened by 6 bases and J by 0 bases, with 14 bases between the two germline ends. Germline V gene sequence: CDR1 WSHSY, CDR2 SAAADI. The CDR3 runs to 15 residues. Here the CDR3 DNA reads TGCGCCAGCAGCGAGGGTGGGTCTTCTAACTATGGCTACACCTTC. Translating it yields CASSEGGSSNYGYTF.

The chain links TRBV20-1 to TRBJ1-3; the D gene is possibly TRBD1 (6 bases). CDR3 length: 16 residues. Per germline, CDR1 DFQATT and CDR2 SNEGSKA (reference sequence). Trimming left V 2 bases short and J 2 bases short, with 16 bases between. The CDR3 spells CSARYATGLAGNTIYF. DNA for the CDR3: TGCAGTGCTAGATACGCCACAGGGTTGGCTGGAAACACCATATATTTT.

The chain uses TRBV27 and TRBJ1-4; no definite D call. Trimming took 5 bases from V and 0 from J, leaving 13 bases between them. The CDR3 loop spans 16 amino acids. Germline V gene sequence: CDR1 MNHEY, CDR2 SMNVEV (reference sequence). In DNA form, the CDR3 reads TGTGCCAGCAGTCGAATAGTCGGGGCAACTAATGAAAAACTGTTTTTT. Residues: CASSRIVGATNEKLFF.

In this sample, this clonotype turned up many times. This sequence joins TRBV7-9 and TRBJ2-1; the match to TRBD2 covers 10 bases. Germline V gene data show CDR1 as SEHNR and CDR2 as FQNEAQ (reference sequence). V dropped 6 bases and J dropped 7; count of bases not matched to a gene: 9. This CDR3 spans 15 amino acids. CDR3 sequence (DNA): TGTGCCAGCAGAAAAGCGGGAGGGCCTCTGAATGAGCAGTTCTTC. Translation gives CASRKAGGPLNEQFF. Based on the CDR3 plus reference TRBV7-9 and TRBJ2-1, the full variable domain is DTGVSQNPRHKITKRGQNVTFRCDPISEHNRLYWYRQTLGQGPEFLTYFQNEAQLEKSRLLSDRFSAERPKGSFSTLEIQRTEQGDSAMYLCASRKAGGPLNEQFFGPGTRLTVL.

As concerns this clonotype: A much larger clone is a single base away; this may be a read error. This sequence joins TRBV28 and TRBJ1-5; unclear D gene. The CDR3 is made up of 14 amino acids. The V end was cut by 5 bases, the J end by 4 bases, with 12 bases between. Germline V lookup: CDR1 MDHEN, CDR2 SYDVKM. Here the CDR3 reads CASSTPIVNQPQHF. The DNA of the CDR3 is TGTGCCAGCAGTACCCCAATAGTAAATCAGCCCCAGCATTTT.

V usage is TRBV4-1 and J usage is TRBJ1-2; D is uncertain. Trimming took 4 bases from V and 5 from J, leaving 23 bases between them. The CDR3 totals 17 residues. Germline assignment: CDR1 MGHRA and CDR2 YSYEKL. CDR3 protein: CASSRFPEGRDPYGYTF. In DNA form, the CDR3 reads TGCGCCAGCAGCCGCTTCCCAGAAGGCCGTGACCCTTATGGCTACACCTTC.

At least ten counts were recorded for this clonotype. The chain employs TRBV28 and TRBJ1-5, with 7 bases lining up with TRBD1. Germline lookup yields CDR1 MDHEN and CDR2 SYDVKM. The V gene end was trimmed by 11 bases and the J gene end by 2 bases; junction bases not matched to a gene: 12. The CDR3 runs 15 residues. The CDR3 region is CAGTQGGAGNQPQHF. The CDR3 region has the DNA TGTGCCGGCACTCAAGGGGGCGCGGGCAATCAGCCCCAGCATTTT.

This clonotype was picked up many times. CDR3 nucleotide sequence: TGTGCCAGCAGAAACAGGGGATCTGAAGCTTTCTTT. Translated, it gives CASRNRGSEAFF. The chain is built from TRBV27 and TRBJ1-1; 7 bases map to TRBD1. Per the germline V gene, CDR1 is MNHEY and CDR2 is SMNVEV (reference sequence). The CDR3 totals 12 residues. Trimming at V came to 6 bases and at J to 6 bases, leaving 4 bases not matched to a gene.